The 15 T cell receptor beta chains below come from one sample, sequenced in a study of regulatory T cells in long-lasting Graves disease. Arm-PCR of CDR3 regions and iRepertoire HTBI primers were used to build TCR beta libraries. From the multiplex PCR reads, TCRdb called clonotypes with MiXCR, one entry per CDR3 protein. Among approximately 470,000 distinct CDR3 sequences listed, roughly 17% were seen once. Indicated time point: newly diagnosed GD, antithyroid drugs for less than 3 months. PBMC RNA served as the TCR library source. This sample was shared with a second study, whose subject was T cells in Graves' hyperthyroidism and ophthalmopathy.

This specimen consisted of peripheral blood mononuclear cells (PBMCs), obtained at new diagnosis, from a patient treated with antithyroid drugs. Receptor source: a man between 40 and 49 years old with Graves disease.

The table lists this clonotype with a few counts. The chain links TRBV7-8 to TRBJ2-1; 13 bases fit TRBD2. This CDR3 is built from 16 residues. V shed 1 base and J 8 bases; nucleotides not matched to a gene: 5. Germline V gene lookup returns CDR1 SGHVS and CDR2 FQNEAQ. In DNA, the CDR3 is TGTGCCAGCAGCTTAGGGACTAGCGGGAGTATTGATGAGCAGTTCTTC. Its translation is CASSLGTSGSIDEQFF.

This clonotype was picked up a small number of times. The J gene is TRBJ2-6, the V gene TRBV6-1; TRBD1 is a possible D gene (5 bases). Germline loops: CDR1 MNHNS, CDR2 SASEGT. V was trimmed by 3 bases and J by 4 bases, leaving 13 bases between them. CDR3 size: 16 residues. DNA of the CDR3: TGTGCCAGCAGTGAGGACATTGGATTGGGGGCCAACGTCCTGACTTTC. It yields the protein CASSEDIGLGANVLTF.

This chain connects TRBV30 to TRBJ1-2; D perhaps matches TRBD1 (5 bases). The CDR3 spans 15 residues. Germline V gene data show CDR1 as GTSNPN and CDR2 as SVGIG (reference sequence). Trimming removed 8 bases from V and 7 bases from J, with 26 bases in between. This chain's CDR3 is CAGTRRGPISRGYTF. In DNA, the CDR3 is TGTGCCGGGACCAGAAGGGGCCCAATTTCACGTGGCTACACCTTC.

This clonotype has only a few counts. The DNA of the CDR3 is TGTGCCAGCAGCTTAGCTAGGGGACCTGAGCAGTTCTTC. It specifies CASSLARGPEQFF. The chain recombines TRBV7-9 with TRBJ2-1; the D call may be TRBD1 or TRBD2 (5 bases each). Germline V gene lookup returns CDR1 SEHNR and CDR2 FQNEAQ (reference sequence). Trimming left V 0 bases short and J 9 bases short, with 9 bases between. The CDR3 totals 13 residues.

Ten or more counts support this clonotype. The gene calls are TRBV12-3 or TRBV12-4 and TRBJ1-1, with D uncertain. The germline V and J ends were trimmed by 4 bases and 5 bases, with 11 bases remaining between them. The CDR3 has 13 residues. The CDR3 coding sequence is TGTGCCAGCAGTTCTGGCCTCCTTACTGAAGCTTTCTTT. It yields the protein CASSSGLLTEAFF.

This clonotype appeared many times. The chain is built from TRBV6-1 and TRBJ1-5; 8 bases are shared with TRBD1. The CDR3 length is 16 residues. V dropped 1 base and J dropped 4; count of bases not matched to a gene: 6. CDR1 and CDR2 from the germline V gene are MNHNS and SASEGT. This chain's CDR3 is CASSEVRTGNNQPQHF. The CDR3 DNA reads TGTGCCAGCAGTGAAGTTAGGACAGGGAATAATCAGCCCCAGCATTTT.

This chain connects TRBV5-4 to TRBJ2-1; 16 bases are a match to TRBD2. The trim removed 6 bases at V and 9 bases at J, leaving 9 bases unmatched. Germline assignment: CDR1 SGHNT and CDR2 YYREEE (reference sequence). This CDR3 comprises 16 residues. The CDR3 spells CASIGTSGRDVGEQFF. The CDR3 nucleotides are TGTGCCAGCATTGGGACTAGCGGGAGGGACGTAGGTGAGCAGTTCTTC.

The chain carries TRBV9 and TRBJ1-6, with TRBD1 as a possible D gene (6 bases). Germline V CDR1 and CDR2: SGDLS, YYNGEE. There are 15 residues in the CDR3. The ends were cut back, 3 bases at V and 9 bases at J, with 16 bases in the middle. CDR3 protein: CASSEGQGKASPLHF. The CDR3 nucleotides are TGTGCCAGCAGCGAAGGTCAGGGGAAGGCTTCACCCCTCCACTTT.

Worth noting for this clonotype: Since the CDR3 does not end with the conserved phenylalanine or tryptophan, this likely comes from a read error. The chain combines TRBV27 with TRBJ1-1; 10 bases map to TRBD1. This CDR3 comprises 16 residues. Trimming removed 5 bases from V and 4 bases from J; junction bases left unmatched: 10. The germline gives CDR1 MNHEY, CDR2 SMNVEV (reference sequence). CDR3 sequence: CASSPRDRGPGTEAFL. Written as DNA, the CDR3 is TGTGCCAGCAGTCCCCGGGACAGGGGCCCCGGCACTGAAGCTTTCCTT.

This clonotype was observed at least ten times. This sequence joins TRBV5-1 and TRBJ1-2, with a weak D call TRBD1 (6 bases). V was shortened by 0 bases and J by 2 bases, with 11 bases between the two germline ends. The V gene's germline CDR1 is SGHRS and CDR2 YFSETQ. CDR3 size: 15 residues. In nucleotides, the CDR3 is TGCGCCAGCAGCTTGGAAGGGGGGCCCAACTATGGCTACACCTTC. This encodes CASSLEGGPNYGYTF.

This clonotype was detected ten times or more. The chain couples TRBV12-5 to TRBJ2-1; the D is unclear. V was cut by 0 bases and J by 5 bases, with 11 bases left in between. This CDR3 is 15 amino acids long. Per germline, CDR1 LGHNT and CDR2 FRNRAP. Written as DNA, the CDR3 is TGTGCTAGTGGTTTGGTACGGGCAAGTGACAATGAGCAGTTCTTC. The encoded protein is CASGLVRASDNEQFF.

This clonotype has at least ten counts. The chain has TRBV20-1 and TRBJ1-1, with D unclear. Germline V gene sequence: CDR1 DFQATT, CDR2 SNEGSKA (reference sequence). The CDR3 is 15 amino acids. The V and J ends lost 1 base and 0 bases respectively, with 12 bases between them. CDR3 sequence reads: CSARVLVGMNTEAFF. The CDR3 DNA reads TGCAGTGCTAGAGTTCTGGTTGGCATGAACACTGAAGCTTTCTTT.

In its sample, this clonotype was seen many times. The chain couples TRBV6-5 to TRBJ1-1; D uncertain. The V and J ends lost 3 bases and 0 bases respectively, with 5 bases between them. This CDR3 is built from 13 residues. Germline V gene lookup returns CDR1 MNHEY and CDR2 SVGAGI. The CDR3 bases are TGTGCCAGCAGTTATTCTGTGAACACTGAAGCTTTCTTT. Translated: CASSYSVNTEAFF.

V usage is TRBV11-2 and J usage is TRBJ2-7, with 8 bases matching TRBD1. The germline gives CDR1 SGHAT, CDR2 FQNNGV. Trimming cost V 9 bases and J 0 bases; bases outside gene matches: 7. This CDR3 comprises 14 residues. CDR3 region: CASSQGAYSYEQYF. The CDR3 region has the DNA TGTGCCAGTAGCCAGGGGGCTTACTCCTACGAGCAGTACTTC. The variable domain in full, completed from reference TRBV11-2 and TRBJ2-7, reads EAGVAQSPRYKIIEKRQSVAFWCNPISGHATLYWYQQILGQGPKLLIQFQNNGVVDDSQLPKDRFSAERLKGVDSTLKIQPAKLEDSAVYLCASSQGAYSYEQYFGPGTRLTVT.

This chain uses TRBV30 with TRBJ2-2; D may match TRBD1 or TRBD2 (5 bases each). CDR3 length equals 16 residues. Per the germline V gene, CDR1 is GTSNPN and CDR2 is SVGIG (reference sequence). Trimming took 6 bases from V and 1 from J, leaving 18 bases between them. DNA for the CDR3: TGTGCCTGCATAAAAAGGGGAGAACGGAACACCGGGGAGCTGTTTTTT. It encodes CACIKRGERNTGELFF.